These 29 T cell receptor beta chains came from one sample sequenced in a study of regulatory T cells in long-lasting Graves disease. This sample's time point: newly diagnosed GD, antithyroid drugs for less than 3 months. Extracted PBMC RNA gave rise to the TCR library. Construction of TCR beta libraries relied on iRepertoire HTBI primers and on Arm-PCR targeting CDR3 regions. Each CDR3 protein is one row after TCRdb ran MiXCR on the multiplex PCR reads. In the table there are about 350,000 distinct CDR3 sequences, 16% of which are singletons. In addition, the sample was reused for a study of T cells in Graves' hyperthyroidism and ophthalmopathy.

The starting material was peripheral blood mononuclear cells (PBMCs), obtained at new diagnosis, from a patient treated with antithyroid drugs. These receptors were taken from a man aged 35 to 55 with Graves disease.

This clonotype was recorded a few times. V and J are TRBV30 and TRBJ1-3, with a tentative D call TRBD1 (6 bases). Trimming removed 0 bases from V and 4 bases from J, with 10 bases in between. Germline CDR1 and CDR2: GTSNPN and SVGIG (reference sequence). The CDR3 covers 14 residues. This CDR3 reads CAWSVGGEGNTIYF. CDR3 DNA sequence: TGTGCCTGGAGTGTTGGGGGCGAGGGAAACACCATATATTTT.

This clonotype was counted many times. This chain connects TRBV7-9 to TRBJ2-7; D remains ambiguous. Germline V gene lookup returns CDR1 SEHNR and CDR2 FQNEAQ (reference sequence). V was shortened by 3 bases and J by 2 bases, with 11 bases between the two germline ends. The CDR3 has 14 amino acids. The CDR3 protein is CASSLGSPTYEQYF. The CDR3 region has the DNA TGTGCCAGCAGCTTGGGCAGCCCAACCTACGAGCAGTACTTC.

This clonotype has ten or more counts. The chain combines TRBV2 with TRBJ2-7; perhaps TRBD1 as D (5 bases). With 6 bases removed from V and 7 bases from J, the gap between germline ends came to 25 bases. The CDR3 runs to 16 residues. Germline CDR1 reads SNHLY; CDR2 reads FYNNEI. The CDR3 protein is CASSGTARLIKGEQYF. CDR3 DNA sequence: TGTGCCAGCAGCGGAACGGCCCGCTTAATAAAGGGGGAGCAGTACTTC.

CDR3 coding DNA: TGTGCCAGCAGTTCCGGACAGCTCCTCAATGAAAAACTGTTTTTT. Translation: CASSSGQLLNEKLFF. V is TRBV7-9 and J is TRBJ1-4; possibly TRBD1 for D (6 bases). The germline V and J ends were trimmed by 6 bases and 5 bases, with 16 bases remaining between them. In germline, CDR1 is SEHNR, CDR2 FQNEAQ (reference sequence). The CDR3 consists of 15 residues.

Comments on this clonotype: A much bigger clone sits one base away, suggesting this may be a read error. This sequence joins TRBV20-1 and TRBJ1-2; D is unresolved. Trimming took off 6 bases at V and 7 bases at J, with 18 bases between the two ends. The CDR3 totals 13 residues. The V gene's germline CDR1 is DFQATT and CDR2 SNEGSKA (reference sequence). Here the CDR3 DNA reads TGCAGTGCCACTGACGGGCCCTGGTCTGGCTACACCTTC. Translated, it gives CSATDGPWSGYTF.

This clonotype turned up a few times. The CDR3 DNA follows: TGCAGCGTTGAAAGGGGGCCGGGTCAGCCCCAGCATTTT. Translating gives CSVERGPGQPQHF. The chain has TRBV29-1 and TRBJ1-5; 7 bases fit TRBD1. Germline V CDR1 and CDR2: SQVTM, ANQGSEA. After removal of 2 bases from V and 6 bases from J, the junction contained 4 bases not matched to a gene. This CDR3 is 13 amino acids long.

Notes on this clonotype: A far larger clone is only one base removed, so a read error is likely. V gene TRBV7-9 combines with J gene TRBJ2-7; no firm D call. The CDR3 runs to 13 residues. Germline CDR1 and CDR2: SEHNR and FQNEAQ (reference sequence). DNA of the CDR3: TGTGCCAGCAAGCCCAGTCCGTCCTACGAGCGGTACTTC. Amino acids: CASKPSPSYERYF.

The chain combines TRBV7-9 with TRBJ1-2; D gene ambiguous. V lost 5 bases to trimming and J lost 3 bases, with 4 bases between them. This CDR3 contains 11 residues. Germline assignment: CDR1 SEHNR and CDR2 FQNEAQ (reference sequence). CDR3 amino acids: CASSLHYGYTF. DNA for the CDR3: TGTGCCAGCAGCCTACACTATGGCTACACCTTC. Full variable domain (outside the CDR3, taken from reference TRBV7-9 and TRBJ1-2): DTGVSQNPRHKITKRGQNVTFRCDPISEHNRLYWYRQTLGQGPEFLTYFQNEAQLEKSRLLSDRFSAERPKGSFSTLEIQRTEQGDSAMYLCASSLHYGYTFGSGTRLTVV.

The chain joins TRBV7-9 to TRBJ2-3, with D tentatively TRBD2 (6 bases). Germline V gene sequence: CDR1 SEHNR, CDR2 FQNEAQ (reference sequence). The CDR3 is 15 residues long. The V gene lost 4 bases and the J gene lost 1 base, with 12 bases spanning the gap. The CDR3 loop reads CASSSRRGGTDTQYF. CDR3 DNA sequence: TGTGCCAGCAGCTCCCGGCGCGGGGGCACAGATACGCAGTATTTT.

This clonotype has just a few counts. The V gene is TRBV6-2 or TRBV6-3, the J gene TRBJ2-4, with D uncertain. Trimming pared 2 bases from V and 2 bases from J, leaving 22 bases between. CDR1 is MNHEY and CDR2 is SVGEGT in the germline V gene. This CDR3 region has 19 residues. CDR3 coding DNA: TGTGCCAGCAGTTACGAGGCTTGGCCGGCCCCTTTCCCCAAAAACATTCAGTACTTC. The encoded protein is CASSYEAWPAPFPKNIQYF.

The chain uses TRBV29-1 and TRBJ2-7; D uncertain. Trimming cost V 0 bases and J 2 bases, with 11 bases left between them. This CDR3 is 14 amino acids long. Per the germline V gene, CDR1 is SQVTM and CDR2 is ANQGSEA. The CDR3 DNA reads TGCAGCGTTGAAGATCCCCGGCGGCCCTACGAGCAGTACTTC. Translating it yields CSVEDPRRPYEQYF.

Regarding this clonotype: A junction end diverges from the germline sequence, so it may reflect a read error. The chain has TRBV10-2 and TRBJ2-1; the D gene is possibly TRBD2 (7 bases). This CDR3 comprises 20 residues. CDR1 and CDR2 from the germline V gene are WSHSY and SAAADI. The CDR3 DNA follows: TGCGCCAGCAGTGATCCGGCGGGGGCCTCAAAACTACACACAGATACACGCCAGTACTTT. This codes for CASSDPAGASKLHTDTRQYF.

This clonotype has at least ten counts. This rearrangement joins TRBV2 to TRBJ2-7; TRBD1 matches at 8 bases. CDR1 is SNHLY and CDR2 is FYNNEI in the germline V gene. The CDR3 is made up of 15 amino acids. J gave up 4 bases and V 2 bases, and 7 bases lay outside the gene matches. CDR3: CASSERQGTWYEQYF. CDR3 nucleotides: TGTGCCAGCAGTGAAAGACAGGGGACTTGGTACGAGCAGTACTTC.

This clonotype came up many times. The chain combines TRBV24-1 with TRBJ2-2; D gene ambiguous. This CDR3 spans 13 amino acids. Trimming removed 1 base from V and 5 bases from J, with 4 bases in between. CDR1 is KGHDR and CDR2 is SFDVKD in the germline V gene. The CDR3 nucleotides are TGTGCCACCAGTGATTTTGGAACCGGGGAGCTGTTTTTT. Protein: CATSDFGTGELFF.

This clonotype was detected only a few times. One end of the junction varies from germline; a read error may be responsible. CDR3 DNA sequence: TGCAGCGCCTTCCGGGACAGCTCCTGCAATGAGCAGTTCTTC. It encodes CSAFRDSSCNEQFF. This sequence joins TRBV29-1 and TRBJ2-1; 7 bases are a match to TRBD1. Germline CDR1 and CDR2: SQVTM and ANQGSEA. The CDR3 runs 14 residues.

This clonotype was seen only a few times. The chain carries TRBV9 and TRBJ2-1, with TRBD2 matching 10 bases. V was pared by 4 bases and J by 8 bases, with 18 bases of the junction left unmatched. In germline, CDR1 is SGDLS, CDR2 YYNGEE. This CDR3 has 18 residues. The CDR3 DNA follows: TGTGCCAGCAGCTTCAGACGGAATAGCGGGGGGTTATACGATGAGCAGTTCTTC. Translation gives CASSFRRNSGGLYDEQFF.

This clonotype was seen many times. V gene TRBV20-1 combines with J gene TRBJ2-5; possibly TRBD2 for D (5 bases). Germline CDR1 reads DFQATT; CDR2 reads SNEGSKA (reference sequence). The CDR3 sequence is 13 residues long. With 6 bases removed from V and 4 bases from J, the gap between germline ends came to 15 bases. CDR3: CSAKNGDRETQYF. The CDR3 region has the DNA TGCAGTGCGAAGAACGGGGATCGAGAGACCCAGTACTTC.

This clonotype was counted at least ten times. CDR3 residues: CSVSGGSQETQYF. The CDR3 coding sequence is TGCAGCGTTAGCGGGGGGAGCCAAGAGACCCAGTACTTC. The chain couples TRBV29-1 to TRBJ2-5; TRBD2 agrees at 9 bases. CDR1 and CDR2 from the germline V gene are SQVTM and ANQGSEA. V shed 5 bases, J shed 1 base, and the junction held 2 bases outside the gene matches. This CDR3 has 13 residues.

As to this clonotype: A much larger clone lies a single base off, so this may be a read error. The CDR3 nucleotides are TGCGCCAGCAGCTGGAGGGGGGAATCCTACAATGAGCAGTTCTTC. This gives the protein CASSWRGESYNEQFF. This sequence joins TRBV5-1 and TRBJ2-1; D might be TRBD1 or TRBD2, each matching 6 bases. The CDR3 is 15 amino acids. Germline assignment: CDR1 SGHRS and CDR2 YFSETQ. V was shortened by 3 bases and J by 1 base, with 11 bases between the two germline ends.

Comments on this clonotype: No conserved phenylalanine or tryptophan is present at the end of the CDR3, so a read error is the likely explanation. The chain is built from TRBV5-1 and TRBJ2-2; 9 bases map to TRBD2. Germline assignment: CDR1 SGHRS and CDR2 YFSETQ. The V and J ends lost 2 bases and 5 bases, in that order; junction bases with no gene match: 4. This CDR3 has 15 residues. CDR3 sequence (DNA): TGCGCCAGCAGCTTTAGCGGGGGAGAAACCGGGGAGCTGTTTTTG. Encoded protein: CASSFSGGETGELFL.

This clonotype was found many times. This chain links TRBV2 with TRBJ1-4; TRBD1 aligns across 10 bases. Germline V gives CDR1 SNHLY, CDR2 FYNNEI. J was trimmed by 5 bases and V by 2 bases; bases with no gene match: 8. The CDR3 totals 17 residues. The chain's CDR3 is CASSESGPGQGNEKLFF. CDR3 nucleotide sequence: TGTGCCAGCAGTGAATCGGGGCCGGGACAGGGGAATGAAAAACTGTTTTTT.

CDR3 protein: CASSLLGDPSNEQFF. Written as DNA, the CDR3 is TGCGCCAGCAGCTTGTTGGGCGACCCGAGCAATGAGCAGTTCTTC. The chain recombines TRBV5-1 with TRBJ2-1; D is unclear. The CDR3 extends over 15 amino acids. V was cut by 1 base and J by 6 bases, with 14 bases left in between. Germline V gene data show CDR1 as SGHRS and CDR2 as YFSETQ.

This clonotype was seen many times. The rearrangement joins TRBV11-2 to TRBJ2-1; TRBD2 matches at 10 bases. Trimming took 4 bases from V and 2 from J; bases not matched to a gene: 5. Germline-derived CDR1 and CDR2 are SGHAT and FQNNGV. The CDR3 loop spans 16 amino acids. The CDR3, as DNA: TGTGCCAGCAGCTCCCCGGGACTAGCGCCCTACAATGAGCAGTTCTTC. Its translation is CASSSPGLAPYNEQFF.

This clonotype came up many times. The chain carries TRBV7-2 and TRBJ2-5; D remains ambiguous. In germline, CDR1 is SGHTA, CDR2 FQGNSA. This CDR3 spans 14 amino acids. Trimming stripped 2 bases from V and 0 bases from J, with 7 bases between. The CDR3 sequence is CASSLSVDQETQYF. CDR3 DNA sequence: TGTGCCAGCAGCTTATCGGTGGACCAAGAGACCCAGTACTTC.

This clonotype was observed a few times. The rearrangement links TRBV18 to TRBJ2-5; no clear D. The ends were cut back, 1 base at V and 3 bases at J, with 6 bases in the middle. CDR1 and CDR2 (germline): KGHSH, LQKENI. This CDR3 is 13 amino acids long. Here the CDR3 DNA reads TGTGCCAGCTCACCACGGCCAGAAGAGACCCAGTACTTC. Protein sequence: CASSPRPEETQYF.

This chain joins TRBV4-3 and TRBJ1-1; D is unresolved. Germline assignment: CDR1 LGHNA and CDR2 YSLEER. V was pared by 4 bases and J by 0 bases, with 12 bases between. The CDR3 sequence is 15 residues long. The CDR3 DNA reads as TGCGCCAGCAGCCCAGTAACTGAAATGAACACTGAAGCTTTCTTT. Translating gives CASSPVTEMNTEAFF.

The chain has TRBV4-1 and TRBJ2-7; 8 bases are a match to TRBD1. Trimming removed 0 bases from V and 5 bases from J; junction bases left unmatched: 6. Germline CDR1 reads MGHRA; CDR2 reads YSYEKL. The length of the CDR3 is 15 residues. The CDR3 loop is CASSQEKTGAHEQYF. CDR3 DNA sequence: TGCGCCAGCAGCCAAGAAAAGACAGGGGCCCACGAGCAGTACTTC.

This clonotype was seen only a few times. V and J are TRBV7-3 and TRBJ2-6; D unresolved. CDR1 and CDR2 from the germline V gene are SGHTA and FQGTGA. V shed 5 bases and J shed 0 bases, with 29 bases lying between them. The length of the CDR3 is 22 residues. For the CDR3, the DNA is TGTGCCAGCAGCGGTCCCTCTTTTATTGGACCCAACCTAGACTCTGGGGCCAACGTCCTGACTTTC. The encoded protein is CASSGPSFIGPNLDSGANVLTF.

This clonotype came up many times. The chain joins TRBV20-1 to TRBJ2-1; 12 positions agree with TRBD2. With 5 bases clipped from V and 2 bases from J, the junction kept 7 bases outside the gene matches. The CDR3 covers 16 residues. Germline V gene sequence: CDR1 DFQATT, CDR2 SNEGSKA (reference sequence). CDR3: CSALSSGGAPYNEQFF. The CDR3 region has the DNA TGCAGTGCTCTTTCTAGCGGGGGGGCCCCCTACAATGAGCAGTTCTTC.